What follows are 27 T cell receptor beta chains derived from one specimen sequenced in a study of human T cells and chemical hapten exposure. TCRdb itself ran the RACE reads through MiXCR, one entry per CDR3 protein. Among about 360,000 distinct CDR3 sequences listed, about 7% were seen once. Time point defined: patch test 1, 2 weeks after DPC sensitization. This sample's treatment: therapeutic diphenylcyclopropenone sensitization with weekly scalp DPC. The sample here was whole blood, taken in connection with sensitization to the hapten diphenylcyclopropenone (DPC). These receptors were taken from a woman younger than 30 with alopecia areata. Some clones in this sample may be carry-over from other donors' samples.

The V and J genes are TRBV7-9 and TRBJ2-2; the D is unclear. CDR1 and CDR2 (germline): SEHNR, FQNEAQ (reference sequence). V was shortened by 7 bases and J by 2 bases, with 14 bases between the two germline ends. CDR3 length: 15 residues. The CDR3 is CASTLRRENTGELFF. CDR3 nucleotide sequence: TGTGCCAGCACCCTAAGGCGAGAAAACACCGGGGAGCTGTTTTTT.

V is TRBV5-1 and J is TRBJ2-2; 11 bases fit TRBD2. Germline CDR1 reads SGHRS; CDR2 reads YFSETQ. This CDR3 comprises 16 residues. Trimming cost V 0 bases and J 15 bases; bases outside gene matches: 13. This CDR3 reads CASSLVPGLAAGLVFF. The CDR3 bases are TGCGCCAGCAGCTTGGTACCGGGACTAGCGGCGGGGCTGGTGTTTTTT.

There are a few counts of this clonotype. The V gene is TRBV28, the J gene TRBJ1-4, with 7 bases aligning to TRBD1. Looked up from germline, CDR1 is MDHEN and CDR2 is SYDVKM. V trimming: 3 bases; J trimming: 0 bases; junction bases outside the gene matches: 4. The CDR3 has 16 amino acids. DNA for the CDR3: TGTGCCAGCAGTTTTCGAGACAGGGCAACTAATGAAAAACTGTTTTTT. Protein sequence: CASSFRDRATNEKLFF.

This clonotype was observed many times. This sequence joins TRBV5-1 and TRBJ2-5, with TRBD1 as a possible D gene (6 bases). This CDR3 has 15 residues. V lost 4 bases and J lost 2, with 15 bases in between. Per germline, CDR1 SGHRS and CDR2 YFSETQ. The CDR3: CASSPGTLLQETQYF. CDR3 sequence (DNA): TGCGCCAGCAGCCCCGGGACACTCCTTCAAGAGACCCAGTACTTC.

This clonotype was counted a few times. J is TRBJ2-7 and V is TRBV28; the match to TRBD2 covers 9 bases. This CDR3 region has 15 residues. From germline, CDR1 is MDHEN and CDR2 SYDVKM. The ends lost 4 bases at V and 4 bases at J; junction bases unmatched: 8. In nucleotides, the CDR3 is TGTGCCAGCAGTTCTACAGCTAGCGGGGCTTACGAGCAGTACTTC. Translating it yields CASSSTASGAYEQYF. The whole variable domain, remainder taken from reference TRBV28 and TRBJ2-7, is DVKVTQSSRYLVKRTGEKVFLECVQDMDHENMFWYRQDPGLGLRLIYFSYDVKMKEKGDIPEGYSVSREKKERFSLILESASTNQTSMYLCASSSTASGAYEQYFGPGTRLTVT.

The chain has TRBV7-2 and TRBJ1-4; 8 positions match TRBD1. The CDR3 runs to 15 residues. Germline V gives CDR1 SGHTA, CDR2 FQGNSA. V shed 5 bases and J 7 bases; nucleotides not matched to a gene: 9. The CDR3 nucleotides are TGTGCCAGCAGCCCCCAGACAGGGGCGGGTGAAAAACTGTTTTTT. Translation gives CASSPQTGAGEKLFF.

This clonotype was detected a few times. This sequence joins TRBV21-1 and TRBJ1-1; whether TRBD1, the table's D call, matches the DNA was not checked. TRBV21-1 counts as a pseudogene. This CDR3 has 15 amino acids. In DNA, the CDR3 is TGTGCCAGCTCAGAGGAGACAGGGCGATGGGTCGAAGCTTTCTTT. The encoded protein is CASSEETGRWVEAFF.

This clonotype was observed a few times. The chain combines TRBV6-2 or TRBV6-3 with TRBJ1-1; no clear D. The CDR3 consists of 14 residues. Germline loops: CDR1 MNHEY, CDR2 SVGEGT. V lost 8 bases, J lost 0 bases, and 13 bases lay in between. CDR3 DNA: TGTGCCAGCCTGGGGAGGGCAGTGAACACTGAAGCTTTCTTT. Protein: CASLGRAVNTEAFF.

The chain couples TRBV29-1 to TRBJ2-3, with 7 bases lining up with TRBD2. This CDR3 is built from 12 residues. J lost 3 bases, V lost 4 bases, and 1 base had no gene match. Germline V gives CDR1 SQVTM, CDR2 ANQGSEA. CDR3 nucleotide sequence: TGCAGCGTTGCGGGACTAACAGATACGCAGTATTTT. It encodes CSVAGLTDTQYF.

This clonotype was seen repeatedly, ten times or more. This chain uses TRBV20-1 with TRBJ1-5; tentatively, D is TRBD1 (6 bases). The CDR3 sequence is 14 residues long. Trimming pared 4 bases from V and 4 bases from J, leaving 14 bases between. Germline V gene data show CDR1 as DFQATT and CDR2 as SNEGSKA (reference sequence). The chain's CDR3 is CSATGGGRNQPQHF. In DNA, the CDR3 is TGCAGTGCTACCGGGGGGGGCCGGAATCAGCCCCAGCATTTT.

This clonotype showed up just a few times. V gene TRBV11-3 combines with J gene TRBJ2-1, with 9 bases matching TRBD2. V lost 1 base and J lost 0; bases outside the gene matches: 7. There are 18 residues in the CDR3. Germline V gene sequence: CDR1 SGHNT, CDR2 YENEEA. The chain's CDR3 is CASSLGAGGLSSYNEQFF. CDR3 in DNA: TGTGCCAGCAGCTTAGGGGCGGGAGGGCTAAGCTCCTACAATGAGCAGTTCTTC.

This clonotype showed up just a few times. The V gene is TRBV28, the J gene TRBJ2-7; 8 nucleotides agree with TRBD1. V lost 6 bases and J lost 7; bases outside the gene matches: 5. Germline loops: CDR1 MDHEN, CDR2 SYDVKM. CDR3 length: 12 amino acids. CDR3 coding DNA: TGTGCCAGCAGGCAGGGGGCTGGGGAGCAGTACTTC. Translating gives CASRQGAGEQYF. Drawing the rest from reference TRBV28 and TRBJ2-7, the complete variable domain is DVKVTQSSRYLVKRTGEKVFLECVQDMDHENMFWYRQDPGLGLRLIYFSYDVKMKEKGDIPEGYSVSREKKERFSLILESASTNQTSMYLCASRQGAGEQYFGPGTRLTVT.

This clonotype was seen more than once but under ten times. The junction shows a germline mismatch at one end, possibly a read error. This chain uses TRBV12-3 or TRBV12-4 with TRBJ1-2, with 7 bases that match TRBD1. The CDR3 contains 12 residues. The CDR3 sequence is CASTLEGAGYTF. CDR3 nucleotides: TGTGCCAGCACTTTAGAGGGGGCAGGCTACACCTTC.

The V and J genes are TRBV2 and TRBJ1-4, with D perhaps matching TRBD1 (6 bases). The CDR3 runs 12 residues. In germline, CDR1 is SNHLY, CDR2 FYNNEI. The ends were cut back, 6 bases at V and 8 bases at J, with 10 bases in the middle. CDR3 nucleotide sequence: TGTGCCAGCAGCCGAGGACAGGAAAAACTGTTTTTT. It yields the protein CASSRGQEKLFF.

The table lists this clonotype with a few counts. The V gene is TRBV12-3 or TRBV12-4, the J gene TRBJ1-1; 8 bases fit TRBD1. The V gene end was trimmed by 7 bases and the J gene end by 7 bases; junction bases not matched to a gene: 14. The CDR3 runs 15 residues. In DNA form, the CDR3 reads TGTGCCAGCACCACAGGTCGGCAGGGGGCTAATGAAGCTTTCTTT. Its translation: CASTTGRQGANEAFF.

This clonotype came up a few times. The CDR3 loop is CASSLGHGGQSSGANVLTF. In DNA, the CDR3 is TGTGCCAGCAGCTTAGGCCACGGGGGGCAGTCCTCTGGGGCCAACGTCCTGACTTTC. The chain employs TRBV13 and TRBJ2-6; TRBD2 is a possible D gene (7 bases). The V and J ends lost 0 bases and 0 bases respectively, with 15 bases between them. The CDR3 runs 19 residues. Germline-derived CDR1 and CDR2 are PRHDT and FYEKMQ (reference sequence). Drawing the rest from reference TRBV13 and TRBJ2-6, the complete variable domain is AAGVIQSPRHLIKEKRETATLKCYPIPRHDTVYWYQQGPGQDPQFLISFYEKMQSDKGSIPDRFSAQQFSDYHSELNMSSLELGDSALYFCASSLGHGGQSSGANVLTFGAGSRLTVL.

In this sample, this clonotype turned up a few times. The chain recombines TRBV20-1 with TRBJ2-4, with D unclear. Germline V gene lookup returns CDR1 DFQATT and CDR2 SNEGSKA (reference sequence). CDR3 length equals 15 residues. Trimming stripped 3 bases from V and 0 bases from J, with 12 bases between. The CDR3 loop reads CSARGISQAKNIQYF. The CDR3 nucleotides are TGCAGTGCTAGGGGGATAAGCCAAGCCAAAAACATTCAGTACTTC.

At least ten counts were recorded for this clonotype. The gene calls are TRBV5-1 and TRBJ2-3; D ambiguous. Germline values: CDR1 SGHRS, CDR2 YFSETQ. The CDR3 totals 15 residues. With 0 bases removed from V and 2 bases from J, the gap between germline ends came to 10 bases. The CDR3 region has the DNA TGCGCCAGCAGCTTGGACTCACCGCCCACAGATACGCAGTATTTT. This translates into CASSLDSPPTDTQYF.

This clonotype was counted many times. This chain links TRBV9 with TRBJ2-2, with D maybe TRBD1 (5 bases). The CDR3 loop spans 14 amino acids. With 4 bases removed from V and 2 bases from J, the gap between germline ends came to 9 bases. Looked up from germline, CDR1 is SGDLS and CDR2 is YYNGEE. Here the CDR3 DNA reads TGTGCCAGCAGCTCCAGGACAAACACCGGGGAGCTGTTTTTT. Its translation: CASSSRTNTGELFF. The entire variable domain, with the rest obtained from reference TRBV9 and TRBJ2-2, is as follows: DSGVTQTPKHLITATGQRVTLRCSPRSGDLSVYWYQQSLDQGLQFLIQYYNGEERAKGNILERFSAQQFPDLHSELNLSSLELGDSALYFCASSSRTNTGELFFGEGSRLTVL.

In this sample, this clonotype turned up a few times. The rearrangement joins TRBV7-2 to TRBJ1-2; TRBD1 is a possible D gene (5 bases). The CDR3 has 13 residues. With 4 bases removed from V and 8 bases from J, the gap between germline ends came to 14 bases. Germline CDR1 and CDR2: SGHTA and FQGNSA. CDR3 bases: TGTGCCAGCAGCTCAGCCCGGGACTTAGGCTACACCTTC. Residues: CASSSARDLGYTF.

This clonotype has more than one count but fewer than ten. This rearrangement joins TRBV3-1 to TRBJ1-1, with D uncertain. Germline assignment: CDR1 LGHDT and CDR2 YNNKEL (reference sequence). CDR3 length equals 12 residues. V was shortened by 8 bases and J by 7 bases, with 14 bases between the two germline ends. In DNA form, the CDR3 reads TGTGCCAGCTCGATACGTGGCAGTGAAGCTTTCTTT. Translated, it gives CASSIRGSEAFF. Full variable domain (remainder filled in from reference TRBV3-1 and TRBJ1-1): DTAVSQTPKYLVTQMGNDKSIKCEQNLGHDTMYWYKQDSKKFLKIMFSYNNKELIINETVPNRFSPKSPDKAHLNLHINSLELGDSAVYFCASSIRGSEAFFGQGTRLTVV.

This clonotype turned up a few times. The rearrangement uses TRBV4-2 and TRBJ1-1; no definite D call. The length of the CDR3 is 11 residues. In germline, CDR1 is LGHNA, CDR2 YNFKEQ. V gave up 1 base and J gave up 11 bases, with 8 bases separating them. The chain's CDR3 is CASSQALEAFF. Here the CDR3 DNA reads TGTGCCAGCAGCCAAGCCCTTGAGGCTTTCTTT.

Only a few counts were recorded for this clonotype. The chain is built from TRBV10-3 and TRBJ2-7, with D possibly being TRBD1 (5 bases). The CDR3 is 14 residues long. V lost 4 bases and J lost 1, with 11 bases in between. The germline gives CDR1 ENHRY, CDR2 SYGVKD. The CDR3 sequence is CAISAEQVSYEQYF. CDR3 DNA sequence: TGTGCCATCAGTGCGGAACAGGTATCCTACGAGCAGTACTTC.

This rearrangement joins TRBV11-2 to TRBJ2-2; tentatively, D is TRBD2 (7 bases). This CDR3 spans 15 amino acids. Germline V lookup: CDR1 SGHAT, CDR2 FQNNGV. With 3 bases removed from V and 4 bases from J, the gap between germline ends came to 12 bases. The CDR3 sequence: CASSFGGQGTGELFF. CDR3 in DNA: TGTGCCAGCAGCTTCGGGGGGCAGGGCACCGGGGAGCTGTTTTTT.

The V and J genes are TRBV7-2 and TRBJ2-3, with D perhaps matching TRBD1 (5 bases). The length of the CDR3 is 15 residues. V was pared by 1 base and J by 7 bases, with 15 bases between. CDR1 is SGHTA, CDR2 FQGNSA, per germline. CDR3 coding DNA: TGTGCCAGCAGCTTAGTTCCCAGGGAAAGGTATACGCAGTATTTT. It is translated as CASSLVPRERYTQYF. The full variable domain, rest sourced from reference TRBV7-2 and TRBJ2-3, is GAGVSQSPSNKVTEKGKDVELRCDPISGHTALYWYRQSLGQGLEFLIYFQGNSAPDKSGLPSDRFSAERTGGSVSTLTIQRTQQEDSAVYLCASSLVPRERYTQYFGPGTRLTVL.

The J gene is TRBJ2-2, the V gene TRBV7-8, with 13 bases identical to TRBD2. The CDR3 totals 19 residues. Per germline, CDR1 SGHVS and CDR2 FQNEAQ. V lost 5 bases and J lost 5; bases outside the gene matches: 14. The CDR3 region has the DNA TGTGCCAGCAGCCCCCAGAGAATACTAGCGGGGGGGCGGACCGGGGAGCTGTTTTTT. It yields the protein CASSPQRILAGGRTGELFF.

The sample holds many counts of this clonotype. V usage is TRBV5-1 and J usage is TRBJ2-7; the match to TRBD2 covers 7 bases. Losses at the gene ends were 4 bases for V and 4 bases for J; bases not matched to a gene: 8. Germline CDR1 reads SGHRS; CDR2 reads YFSETQ. The CDR3 extends over 14 amino acids. CDR3 nucleotide sequence: TGCGCCAGCAGCCCTTCTAGCGGCCCATACGAGCAGTACTTC. Translated: CASSPSSGPYEQYF. Drawing the rest from reference TRBV5-1 and TRBJ2-7, the complete variable domain is KAGVTQTPRYLIKTRGQQVTLSCSPISGHRSVSWYQQTPGQGLQFLFEYFSETQRNKGNFPGRFSGRQFSNSRSEMNVSTLELGDSALYLCASSPSSGPYEQYFGPGTRLTVT.